One sample yielded the 24 T cell receptor beta chains listed below, sequenced in a study of blood T cells in healthy people across ages (dated by TCRdb to between 2014 and 2017). The protocol used for the library was 5' RACE. The sequencing machine was an Illumina HiSeq 2500. A second PCR of 7 to 11 cycles was performed with a sample-barcoded 5' primer and a J-beta primer mix. The raw public reads went through TCRdb reprocessing: fastp at Q25, MiXCR clone calling, in-frame beta chains kept. Records with the same CDR3 protein are collapsed into one entry carrying the most frequent genes and DNA. This sample comprises about 780,000 distinct CDR3 sequences, about 26% of them detected only once. Around 2.9% of the sample lies in the top ten. The sample also formed part of further work on T cells of mothers and their children.

Sample: blood. These TCRs come from a boy between 5 and 17 years old in good health.

The genes are TRBV5-1 and TRBJ1-1; 10 positions agree with TRBD1. Germline loops: CDR1 SGHRS, CDR2 YFSETQ. J lost 0 bases, V lost 2 bases, and 13 bases had no gene match. CDR3 length: 19 residues. The CDR3 loop reads CASSLSDYGTGEMNTEAFF. The CDR3 bases are TGCGCCAGCAGCTTATCCGACTATGGGACAGGGGAGATGAACACTGAAGCTTTCTTT.

This clonotype was detected only once. The chain recombines TRBV12-5 with TRBJ2-3; D is perhaps TRBD1 (5 bases). The CDR3 totals 14 residues. Trimming pared 6 bases from V and 1 base from J, leaving 11 bases between. Germline V gene lookup returns CDR1 LGHNT and CDR2 FRNRAP. The CDR3 loop reads CASGPDTRTDTQYF. CDR3 coding DNA: TGTGCTAGTGGCCCGGACACCCGCACAGATACGCAGTATTTT. Filled out from reference TRBV12-5 and TRBJ2-3, the complete variable domain reads DARVTQTPRHKVTEMGQEVTMRCQPILGHNTVFWYRQTMMQGLELLAYFRNRAPLDDSGMPKDRFSAEMPDATLATLKIQPSEPRDSAVYFCASGPDTRTDTQYFGPGTRLTVL.

The chain joins TRBV4-2 to TRBJ1-3; unclear D gene. In germline, CDR1 is LGHNA, CDR2 YNFKEQ. Trimming took off 4 bases at V and 4 bases at J, with 17 bases between the two ends. This CDR3 has 16 amino acids. The CDR3 coding sequence is TGTGCCAGCAGCCGCAGCACTGGCGCAAGAGGAAACACCATATATTTT. This encodes CASSRSTGARGNTIYF.

This clonotype was seen only a few times. The chain couples TRBV2 to TRBJ2-5; the D gene is possibly TRBD2 (6 bases). The CDR3 sequence is 14 residues long. CDR1 and CDR2 from the germline V gene are SNHLY and FYNNEI. Trimming pared 1 base from V and 3 bases from J, leaving 9 bases between. The CDR3 coding sequence is TGTGCCAGCAGTGAAGTCGGCGGGGAAGAGACCCAGTACTTC. Residues: CASSEVGGEETQYF.

This clonotype occurred a few times. This rearrangement joins TRBV5-1 to TRBJ2-7, with 8 bases identical to TRBD2. The CDR3 is made up of 14 amino acids. Germline V lookup: CDR1 SGHRS, CDR2 YFSETQ. J lost 6 bases, V lost 3 bases, and 8 bases had no gene match. The CDR3 region is CASSWRDGRGEQYF. For the CDR3, the DNA is TGCGCCAGCAGCTGGAGGGACGGGAGGGGCGAGCAGTACTTC.

This clonotype was observed a few times. The rearrangement joins TRBV27 to TRBJ1-5; no reliable D call. Germline CDR1 MNHEY, CDR2 SMNVEV (reference sequence). The CDR3 totals 16 residues. The ends were cut back, 0 bases at V and 0 bases at J, with 9 bases in the middle. The CDR3 loop is CASSLSAERSNQPQHF. CDR3 bases: TGTGCCAGCAGTTTATCGGCGGAACGTAGCAATCAGCCCCAGCATTTT.

The chain links TRBV12-3 or TRBV12-4 to TRBJ1-1; D remains ambiguous. This CDR3 is built from 15 residues. Trimming pared 5 bases from V and 1 base from J, leaving 14 bases between. The CDR3 protein is CASSPPVTENTEAFF. The CDR3, as DNA: TGTGCCAGCAGTCCCCCAGTTACGGAGAACACTGAAGCTTTCTTT.

The chain combines TRBV24-1 with TRBJ1-2, with 8 positions matching TRBD1. CDR1 and CDR2 (germline): KGHDR, SFDVKD. V lost 4 bases and J lost 10; bases outside the gene matches: 10. This CDR3 is built from 14 residues. For the CDR3, the DNA is TGTGCCACCAGTGAGCCCGGGACAGGCAAAGACTACACCTTC. Protein sequence: CATSEPGTGKDYTF.

This clonotype was counted a few times. The rearrangement uses TRBV12-3 or TRBV12-4 and TRBJ2-3; no clear D gene. The V and J ends lost 7 bases and 0 bases respectively, with 14 bases between them. This CDR3 is 15 amino acids long. The CDR3 is CASTPDGPSTDTQYF. CDR3 bases: TGTGCCAGCACCCCGGACGGGCCTAGCACAGATACGCAGTATTTT.

The CDR3 spells CASSRLAENRPRETQYF. As DNA, the CDR3 is TGTGCCAGCAGCCGACTAGCGGAGAACCGGCCAAGAGAGACCCAGTACTTC. The V and J genes are TRBV12-3 or TRBV12-4 and TRBJ2-5; 9 bases align to TRBD2. V gave up 6 bases and J gave up 4 bases; unmatched junction bases: 15. This CDR3 region has 17 residues.

The rearrangement joins TRBV29-1 to TRBJ2-5, with TRBD1 matching 7 bases. Germline V CDR1 and CDR2: SQVTM, ANQGSEA. The V and J ends lost 6 bases and 1 base, in that order; junction bases with no gene match: 5. CDR3 length: 13 residues. The CDR3 protein is CSVRDSVQETQYF. In DNA form, the CDR3 reads TGCAGCGTCCGGGACAGCGTCCAAGAGACCCAGTACTTC. Full variable domain (outside the CDR3, taken from reference TRBV29-1 and TRBJ2-5): SAVISQKPSRDICQRGTSLTIQCQVDSQVTMMFWYRQQPGQSLTLIATANQGSEATYESGFVIDKFPISRPNLTFSTLTVSNMSPEDSSIYLCSVRDSVQETQYFGPGTRLLVL.

The V gene is TRBV20-1, the J gene TRBJ1-1; 8 nucleotides agree with TRBD1. CDR1 and CDR2 (germline): DFQATT, SNEGSKA (reference sequence). V lost 6 bases to trimming and J lost 0 bases; unmatched junction nucleotides: 12. The length of the CDR3 is 16 residues. CDR3 nucleotides: TGCAGTGCAGCAACCGGGACAGGAGTCATGAACACTGAAGCTTTCTTT. Protein product: CSAATGTGVMNTEAFF.

The chain carries TRBV5-1 and TRBJ2-5; D possibly corresponds to TRBD2 (5 bases). Trimming cost V 4 bases and J 0 bases, with 10 bases left between them. The germline V gene encodes CDR1 SGHRS and CDR2 YFSETQ. The CDR3 covers 14 residues. The CDR3 loop reads CASSATGNQETQYF. Here the CDR3 DNA reads TGCGCCAGCAGCGCCACCGGGAACCAAGAGACCCAGTACTTC.

This clonotype was observed a few times. The chain uses TRBV5-1 and TRBJ2-5; D unresolved. Germline CDR1 SGHRS, CDR2 YFSETQ. V shed 1 base and J shed 5 bases, with 15 bases lying between them. This CDR3 is built from 15 residues. CDR3 sequence reads: CASSLSRTSEETQYF. CDR3 coding DNA: TGCGCCAGCAGCTTGTCCCGGACCTCTGAGGAGACCCAGTACTTC.

The rearrangement links TRBV15 to TRBJ1-4; no clear D gene. Between the trimmed V and J ends, which lost 5 bases and 10 bases, there was a span of 14 bases. The CDR3 runs to 13 residues. Germline V lookup: CDR1 LNHNV, CDR2 YYDKDF (reference sequence). This chain's CDR3 is CATSGFKGGKLFF. Written as DNA, the CDR3 is TGTGCCACCAGCGGCTTTAAAGGAGGAAAACTGTTTTTT. The full variable domain, completed using reference TRBV15 and TRBJ1-4, is DAMVIQNPRYQVTQFGKPVTLSCSQTLNHNVMYWYQQKSSQAPKLLFHYYDKDFNNEADTPDNFQSRRPNTSFCFLDIRSPGLGDTAMYLCATSGFKGGKLFFGSGTQLSVL.

This clonotype was found a few times. A junction end diverges from the germline sequence, so it may reflect a read error. The V gene is TRBV12-3 or TRBV12-4, the J gene TRBJ2-5; 15 positions match TRBD2. The CDR3 has 15 amino acids. The CDR3: CASSTRTSGGEIQYF. The CDR3 bases are TGTGCCAGCAGTACTCGGACTAGCGGGGGGGAGATCCAGTACTTC.

This clonotype was observed a few times. The chain is built from TRBV6-6 and TRBJ2-2; possibly TRBD2 for D (6 bases). The ends were cut back, 2 bases at V and 9 bases at J, with 13 bases in the middle. Germline lookup yields CDR1 MNHNY and CDR2 SVGAGI (reference sequence). This CDR3 is built from 14 residues. CDR3 amino acids: CASSYPGGDRELFF. In DNA form, the CDR3 reads TGTGCCAGCAGTTACCCAGGAGGGGACCGGGAGCTGTTTTTT.

There are a few counts of this clonotype. This sequence joins TRBV2 and TRBJ2-3; D is perhaps TRBD2 (6 bases). Germline V lookup: CDR1 SNHLY, CDR2 FYNNEI. The CDR3 totals 13 residues. V was clipped by 5 bases and J by 1 base, with 7 bases between them. The CDR3 DNA follows: TGTGCCAGCAGTCAGCGGGGCACAGATACGCAGTATTTT. Protein product: CASSQRGTDTQYF.

The chain has TRBV12-3 or TRBV12-4 and TRBJ2-1; 10 nucleotides line up with TRBD1. The J call is in doubt because the DNA end fits TRBJ2-7 better. CDR3 length: 21 residues. Here the CDR3 reads CASSFAGQGLWTPLTHYEQYF. CDR3 bases: TGTGCCAGCAGTTTTGCGGGACAGGGGTTGTGGACCCCTCTAACACACTACGAGCAGTACTTC.

This clonotype was picked up one time. V and J are TRBV29-1 and TRBJ2-5; D possibly corresponds to TRBD1 (5 bases). This CDR3 contains 12 residues. V shed 6 bases and J shed 1 base, with 9 bases lying between them. Germline V gene data show CDR1 as SQVTM and CDR2 as ANQGSEA. This chain's CDR3 is CSVAGPQETQYF. As DNA, the CDR3 is TGCAGCGTAGCAGGGCCCCAAGAGACCCAGTACTTC.

The V gene is TRBV3-1, the J gene TRBJ2-1; the match to TRBD2 covers 9 bases. V dropped 0 bases and J dropped 8; count of bases not matched to a gene: 5. The CDR3 runs to 15 residues. In germline, CDR1 is LGHDT, CDR2 YNNKEL (reference sequence). CDR3 sequence reads: CASSQDRGGGDEQFF. The CDR3 region has the DNA TGTGCCAGCAGCCAAGATCGAGGCGGGGGGGATGAGCAGTTCTTC.

V gene TRBV12-3 or TRBV12-4 combines with J gene TRBJ2-5; 7 nucleotides align to TRBD2. Matching the DNA end better, TRBJ2-7 makes the J call doubtful. This CDR3 contains 14 residues. The DNA of the CDR3 is TGTGCCAGCAGTTTCGGCTCGGGGGGAGCCGAGCAGTACTTC. Translating gives CASSFGSGGAEQYF.

Details on this clonotype: An end of the junction differs from the germline gene, which may be a read error. The chain recombines TRBV7-6 with TRBJ2-5, with 10 bases aligning to TRBD1. Germline assignment: CDR1 SGHVS and CDR2 FNYEAQ. The CDR3 contains 13 residues. CDR3 amino acids: CASSWTGGETRYF. The CDR3 DNA sequence: TGTGCCAGCAGTTGGACAGGGGGAGAGACCCGGTACTTC.

The chain employs TRBV28 and TRBJ2-5; 7 bases fit TRBD2. Germline V lookup: CDR1 MDHEN, CDR2 SYDVKM. This CDR3 spans 15 amino acids. Unmatched junction bases numbered 2, after V lost 1 base and J lost 0 bases. DNA for the CDR3: TGTGCCAGCAGTTTATTGACTAGCTACCAAGAGACCCAGTACTTC. This encodes CASSLLTSYQETQYF.